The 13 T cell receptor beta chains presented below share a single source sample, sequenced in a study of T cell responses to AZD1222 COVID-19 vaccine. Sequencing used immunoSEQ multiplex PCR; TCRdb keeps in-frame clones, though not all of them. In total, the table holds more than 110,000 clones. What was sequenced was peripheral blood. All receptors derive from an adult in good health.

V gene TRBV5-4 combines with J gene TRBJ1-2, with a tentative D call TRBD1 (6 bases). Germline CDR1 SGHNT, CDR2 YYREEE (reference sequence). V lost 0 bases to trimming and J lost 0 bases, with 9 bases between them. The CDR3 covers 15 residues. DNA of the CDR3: TGTGCCAGCAGCTTGGGGACAGCTTCTAACTATGGCTACACCTTC. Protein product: CASSLGTASNYGYTF. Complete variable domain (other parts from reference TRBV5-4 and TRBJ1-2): ETGVTQSPTHLIKTRGQQVTLRCSSQSGHNTVSWYQQALGQGPQFIFQYYREEENGRGNFPPRFSGLQFPNYSSELNVNALELDDSALYLCASSLGTASNYGYTFGSGTRLTVV.

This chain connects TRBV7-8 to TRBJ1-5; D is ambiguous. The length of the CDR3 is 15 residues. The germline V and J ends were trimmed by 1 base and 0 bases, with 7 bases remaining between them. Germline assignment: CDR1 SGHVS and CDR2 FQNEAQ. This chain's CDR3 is CASSLESNSNQPQHF. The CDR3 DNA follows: TGTGCCAGCAGCTTAGAAAGTAATAGCAATCAGCCCCAGCATTTT.

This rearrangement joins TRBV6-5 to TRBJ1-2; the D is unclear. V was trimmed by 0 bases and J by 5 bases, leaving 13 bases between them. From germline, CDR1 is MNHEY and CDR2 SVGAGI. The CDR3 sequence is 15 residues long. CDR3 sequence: CASSYSGRMGYGYTF. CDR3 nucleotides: TGTGCCAGCAGTTACTCGGGGAGAATGGGGTATGGCTACACCTTC.

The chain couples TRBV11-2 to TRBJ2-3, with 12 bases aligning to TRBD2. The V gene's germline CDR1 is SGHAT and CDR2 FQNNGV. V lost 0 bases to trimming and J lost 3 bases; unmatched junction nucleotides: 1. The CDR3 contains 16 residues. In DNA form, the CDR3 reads TGTGCCAGCAGCTTAGATCTAGCGGGGGGGACAGATACGCAGTATTTT. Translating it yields CASSLDLAGGTDTQYF. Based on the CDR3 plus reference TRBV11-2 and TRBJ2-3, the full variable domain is EAGVAQSPRYKIIEKRQSVAFWCNPISGHATLYWYQQILGQGPKLLIQFQNNGVVDDSQLPKDRFSAERLKGVDSTLKIQPAKLEDSAVYLCASSLDLAGGTDTQYFGPGTRLTVL.

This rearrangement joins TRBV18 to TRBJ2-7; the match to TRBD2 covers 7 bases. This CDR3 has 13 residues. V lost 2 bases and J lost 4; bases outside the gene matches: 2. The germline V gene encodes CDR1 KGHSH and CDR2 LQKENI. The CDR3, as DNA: TGTGCCAGCTCACCAACGGGGGGATACGAGCAGTACTTC. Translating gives CASSPTGGYEQYF.

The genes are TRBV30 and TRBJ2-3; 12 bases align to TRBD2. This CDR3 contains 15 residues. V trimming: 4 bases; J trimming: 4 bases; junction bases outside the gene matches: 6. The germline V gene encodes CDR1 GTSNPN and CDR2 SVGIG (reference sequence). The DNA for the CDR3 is TGTGCCTGGAAAAAGACTAGCGGGGGAGCAGATACGCAGTATTTT. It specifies CAWKKTSGGADTQYF.

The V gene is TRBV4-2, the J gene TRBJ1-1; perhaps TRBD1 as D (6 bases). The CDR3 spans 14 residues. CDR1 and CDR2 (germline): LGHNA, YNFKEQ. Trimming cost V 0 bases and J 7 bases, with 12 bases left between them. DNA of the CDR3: TGTGCCAGCAGCCAAGATGGGGGCGGTTTTGAAGCTTTCTTT. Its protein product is CASSQDGGGFEAFF.

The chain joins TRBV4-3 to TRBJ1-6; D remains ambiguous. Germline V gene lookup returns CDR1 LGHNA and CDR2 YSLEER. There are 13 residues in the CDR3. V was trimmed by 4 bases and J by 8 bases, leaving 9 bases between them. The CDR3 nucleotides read TGCGCCAGCAGCCCGGAGCAATATTCACCCCTCCACTTT. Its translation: CASSPEQYSPLHF.

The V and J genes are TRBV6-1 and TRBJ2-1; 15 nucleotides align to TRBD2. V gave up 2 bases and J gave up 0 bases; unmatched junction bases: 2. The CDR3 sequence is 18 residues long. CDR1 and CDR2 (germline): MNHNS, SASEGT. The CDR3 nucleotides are TGTGCCAGCAGTGAAATGGGACTAGCGGGGGGCTCCTACAATGAGCAGTTCTTC. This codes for CASSEMGLAGGSYNEQFF.

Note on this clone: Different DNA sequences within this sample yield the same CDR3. The DNA for the CDR3 is TGTGCCAGCAGCGTAACTGTGAACACTGAAGCTTTCTTT. The encoded protein is CASSVTVNTEAFF. The chain uses TRBV9 and TRBJ1-1; D is unclear. CDR1 and CDR2 (germline): SGDLS, YYNGEE. V lost 1 base and J 0 bases, leaving 4 bases between the germline ends. The CDR3 is 13 amino acids.

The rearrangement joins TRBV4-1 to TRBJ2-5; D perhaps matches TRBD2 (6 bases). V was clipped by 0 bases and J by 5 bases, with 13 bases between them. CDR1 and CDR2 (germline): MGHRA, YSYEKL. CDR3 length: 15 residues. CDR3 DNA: TGCGCCAGCAGCCAAGATGAGACTAGACATGAGACCCAGTACTTC. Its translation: CASSQDETRHETQYF.

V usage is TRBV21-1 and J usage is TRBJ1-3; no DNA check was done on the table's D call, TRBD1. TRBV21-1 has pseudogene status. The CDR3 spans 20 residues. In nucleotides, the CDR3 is TGTGCCAGCAGCAGGGCGCGTGGATCGGGACAGAAACCTTCTGGAAACACCATATATTTT. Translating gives CASSRARGSGQKPSGNTIYF.

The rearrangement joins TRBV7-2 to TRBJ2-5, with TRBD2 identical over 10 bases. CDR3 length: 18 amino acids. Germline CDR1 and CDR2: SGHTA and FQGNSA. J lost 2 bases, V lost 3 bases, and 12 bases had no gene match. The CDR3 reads CASSFRAGLAGEQETQYF. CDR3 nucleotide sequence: TGTGCCAGCAGCTTCCGGGCGGGGCTAGCGGGGGAGCAAGAGACCCAGTACTTC.